The 27 T cell receptor beta chains listed next were all sequenced from one sample in a study of cytomegalovirus exposure and HLA in healthy donors (dated by TCRdb to 2017 to 2019). The library was obtained by the immunoSEQ multiplex PCR assay. A mixture of 60 forward primers for TCR Vbeta segments and 13 reverse primers for TCR Jbeta segments was used in the multiplex PCR. Imported from immuneACCESS, the table was reduced by TCRdb to in-frame sequences with V and J called. These copies leave out some clones; in studies compared against another copy, an unresolved V gene accounts for under half, and the cause of the remainder is not known. The sample has 100,000 to 150,000 clones on record, approximately 74% of them singletons. The top ten constitute roughly 12% of the sample. Sequenced: PBMCs. The receptor set was obtained from a woman in her forties or fifties in good health and CMV-seropositive.

V and J are TRBV14 and TRBJ1-4; 7 nucleotides match TRBD1. The V gene end was trimmed by 4 bases and the J gene end by 7 bases; junction bases not matched to a gene: 9. Per germline, CDR1 SGHDN and CDR2 FVKESK. The CDR3 covers 15 residues. The CDR3 sequence is CASSPRQGGGEKLFF. The CDR3 DNA follows: TGTGCCAGCAGCCCGCGACAGGGAGGTGGTGAAAAACTGTTTTTT.

There are a few counts of this clone. This chain connects TRBV27 to TRBJ2-1, with D perhaps matching TRBD1 (6 bases). Trimming stripped 8 bases from V and 1 base from J, with 21 bases between. Germline V gives CDR1 MNHEY, CDR2 SMNVEV (reference sequence). The CDR3 spans 17 residues. In DNA, the CDR3 is TGTGCCAGCTTTATGTTCCCAGTGGGGGCATCCTACAATGAGCAGTTCTTC. As protein: CASFMFPVGASYNEQFF.

The genes are TRBV7-8 and TRBJ1-1; TRBD1 might be the D (6 bases). V was shortened by 3 bases and J by 6 bases, with 11 bases between the two germline ends. The CDR3 is 13 residues long. Germline V gives CDR1 SGHVS, CDR2 FQNEAQ. CDR3 in amino acids: CASSFIQGAEAFF. The CDR3 coding sequence is TGTGCCAGCAGCTTTATACAGGGAGCTGAAGCTTTCTTT. The full variable domain, its missing parts supplied by reference TRBV7-8 and TRBJ1-1, is GAGVSQSPRYKVAKRGQDVALRCDPISGHVSLFWYQQALGQGPEFLTYFQNEAQLDKSGLPSDRFFAERPEGSVSTLKIQRTQQEDSAVYLCASSFIQGAEAFFGQGTRLTVV.

The chain is built from TRBV4-1 and TRBJ2-5, with TRBD2 matching 10 bases. After removal of 6 bases from V and 1 base from J, the junction contained 11 bases not matched to a gene. Germline V gene data show CDR1 as MGHRA and CDR2 as YSYEKL. The CDR3 loop spans 17 amino acids. CDR3 nucleotide sequence: TGCGCCAGCAGGCTCAAAGAAGCGGGAGGGATCCAAGAGACCCAGTACTTC. This gives the protein CASRLKEAGGIQETQYF.

The CDR3 loop reads CASSGGATNEKLFF. The CDR3 DNA reads as TGCGCCAGCAGCGGAGGCGCGACTAATGAAAAACTGTTTTTT. The chain joins TRBV5-1 to TRBJ1-4; no clear D. The V end lost 4 bases, the J end lost 2 bases, and 9 bases lay between the germline ends. This CDR3 comprises 14 residues. Germline V CDR1 and CDR2: SGHRS, YFSETQ.

V gene TRBV12-5 combines with J gene TRBJ1-1; no firm D call. The germline gives CDR1 LGHNT, CDR2 FRNRAP. The length of the CDR3 is 12 residues. V shed 6 bases and J shed 7 bases, with 12 bases lying between them. DNA of the CDR3: TGTGCTAGTGGCCGACCGGGAAGTGAAGCTTTCTTT. The encoded protein is CASGRPGSEAFF. Looking up the rest from reference TRBV12-5 and TRBJ1-1 gives the full variable domain: DARVTQTPRHKVTEMGQEVTMRCQPILGHNTVFWYRQTMMQGLELLAYFRNRAPLDDSGMPKDRFSAEMPDATLATLKIQPSEPRDSAVYFCASGRPGSEAFFGQGTRLTVV.

The V gene is TRBV29-1, the J gene TRBJ1-2; D remains ambiguous. CDR3 length: 14 amino acids. Germline CDR1 and CDR2: SQVTM and ANQGSEA. Deletions cut 3 bases from V and 4 bases from J, with 15 bases between. For the CDR3, the DNA is TGCAGCGTTGATGGTGGAGGGAATCCCTATGGCTACACCTTC. Protein sequence: CSVDGGGNPYGYTF.

This chain uses TRBV4-3 with TRBJ2-3; D uncertain. Germline CDR1 and CDR2: LGHNA and YSLEER. The ends were cut back, 0 bases at V and 4 bases at J, with 5 bases in the middle. CDR3 length equals 13 residues. As DNA, the CDR3 is TGCGCCAGCAGCCAAGAACACGCAGATACGCAGTATTTT. It codes for CASSQEHADTQYF.

This clone appeared a few times. The chain employs TRBV7-2 and TRBJ2-3; D gene uncertain. V lost 0 bases, J lost 7 bases, and 11 bases lay in between. Germline CDR1 reads SGHTA; CDR2 reads FQGNSA. The CDR3 sequence is 14 residues long. CDR3 sequence (DNA): TGTGCCAGCAGCTTAGCGTTGGAGACGAATACGCAGTATTTT. Translating gives CASSLALETNTQYF.

This chain joins TRBV18 and TRBJ1-5, with D hard to call. V was pared by 1 base and J by 2 bases, with 6 bases between. The CDR3 spans 14 residues. Germline CDR1 and CDR2: KGHSH and LQKENI. The CDR3 sequence is CASSPLAGNQPQHF. The CDR3 DNA follows: TGTGCCAGCTCACCACTGGCGGGCAATCAGCCCCAGCATTTT. Filled out from reference TRBV18 and TRBJ1-5, the complete variable domain reads NAGVMQNPRHLVRRRGQEARLRCSPMKGHSHVYWYRQLPEEGLKFMVYLQKENIIDESGMPKERFSAEFPKEGPSILRIQQVVRGDSAAYFCASSPLAGNQPQHFGDGTRLSIL.

The V gene is TRBV15, the J gene TRBJ2-7; TRBD2 aligns across 8 bases. Germline CDR1 LNHNV, CDR2 YYDKDF (reference sequence). Trimming took 8 bases from V and 6 from J; bases not matched to a gene: 9. The CDR3 loop spans 13 amino acids. CDR3 loop: CATSPGRAGEQYF. For the CDR3, the DNA is TGTGCCACCTCCCCCGGGAGGGCGGGCGAGCAGTACTTC.

The chain links TRBV9 to TRBJ1-1; D not certain. This CDR3 has 15 amino acids. Trimming removed 3 bases at V and 0 bases at J, with 12 bases between. Germline assignment: CDR1 SGDLS and CDR2 YYNGEE. CDR3 coding DNA: TGTGCCAGCAGCGCCCGCGCCTTTATGAACACTGAAGCTTTCTTT. It translates to CASSARAFMNTEAFF.

The V gene is TRBV5-1, the J gene TRBJ2-7; 8 nucleotides line up with TRBD2. After removal of 3 bases from V and 0 bases from J, the junction contained 8 bases not matched to a gene. The CDR3 has 16 amino acids. Per germline, CDR1 SGHRS and CDR2 YFSETQ. CDR3 region: CASSSDPGTSSYEQYF. CDR3 nucleotides: TGCGCCAGCAGCTCGGACCCCGGGACTAGCTCCTACGAGCAGTACTTC.

This chain links TRBV5-1 with TRBJ2-5, with 8 bases matching TRBD2. CDR3 length: 15 amino acids. V shed 4 bases and J 3 bases; nucleotides not matched to a gene: 8. Per the germline V gene, CDR1 is SGHRS and CDR2 is YFSETQ. The CDR3 region is CASSAGGGREETQYF. DNA for the CDR3: TGCGCCAGCAGCGCCGGGGGGGGGCGAGAAGAGACCCAGTACTTC.

For the CDR3, the DNA is TGTGCCAGCAGTTACTCGATCCCGGGGGAGACCCAGTACTTC. Translation: CASSYSIPGETQYF. The chain joins TRBV6-5 to TRBJ2-5, with D possibly TRBD2 on 5 matching bases. Trimming pared 0 bases from V and 5 bases from J, leaving 10 bases between. CDR1 is MNHEY, CDR2 SVGAGI, per germline. The CDR3 runs 14 residues.

V is TRBV7-2 and J is TRBJ2-5; 10 positions match TRBD2. The CDR3 covers 14 residues. Unmatched junction bases numbered 2, after V lost 6 bases and J lost 1 base. The germline V gene has CDR1 SGHTA and CDR2 FQGNSA. The CDR3 spells CASREREGQETQYF. Here the CDR3 DNA reads TGTGCCAGCAGGGAGCGGGAGGGCCAAGAGACCCAGTACTTC.

This clone was counted only a few times. V gene TRBV10-3 combines with J gene TRBJ1-1; D remains ambiguous. Trimming stripped 0 bases from V and 8 bases from J, with 13 bases between. Germline V gives CDR1 ENHRY, CDR2 SYGVKD. CDR3 length equals 14 residues. CDR3 amino acids: CAISESVTSIEAFF. CDR3 coding DNA: TGTGCCATCAGTGAGTCGGTGACTTCTATCGAAGCTTTCTTT.

The chain uses TRBV10-3 and TRBJ2-7; a possible D gene is TRBD2 (5 bases). Germline lookup yields CDR1 ENHRY and CDR2 SYGVKD. The CDR3 totals 12 residues. Trimming took off 3 bases at V and 4 bases at J, with 7 bases between the two ends. In DNA form, the CDR3 reads TGTGCCATCAGTGATAGCGCGTACGAGCAGTACTTC. Translation gives CAISDSAYEQYF.

The genes are TRBV7-2 and TRBJ1-1; D remains unclear. The CDR3 extends over 14 amino acids. Germline CDR1 is SGHTA and CDR2 is FQGNSA. Trimming stripped 1 base from V and 4 bases from J, with 10 bases between. The CDR3 region has the DNA TGTGCCAGCAGCTTAGATGCCGCGAGCACTGAAGCTTTCTTT. Translated: CASSLDAASTEAFF.

The J gene is TRBJ1-1, the V gene TRBV28, with unresolved D. Trimming took 5 bases from V and 0 from J, leaving 7 bases between them. The CDR3 extends over 13 amino acids. Germline CDR1 reads MDHEN; CDR2 reads SYDVKM. The DNA for the CDR3 is TGTGCCAGCAGTGACAATCTGAACACTGAAGCTTTCTTT. Protein: CASSDNLNTEAFF.

This chain uses TRBV6-5 with TRBJ2-3, with a weak D call TRBD1 (5 bases). Germline V gives CDR1 MNHEY, CDR2 SVGAGI. The CDR3 extends over 14 amino acids. The V end was cut by 10 bases, the J end by 2 bases, with 16 bases between. CDR3 DNA sequence: TGTGCCATTGGGGCCCCGACTTTCACAGATACGCAGTATTTT. Protein sequence: CAIGAPTFTDTQYF.

In this sample, this clone turned up a few times. The chain joins TRBV27 to TRBJ1-4; 11 nucleotides match TRBD1. The junction had 4 bases not matched to a gene; V was cut back by 5 bases and J by 8 bases. Germline assignment: CDR1 MNHEY and CDR2 SMNVEV (reference sequence). This CDR3 region has 14 residues. As DNA, the CDR3 is TGTGCCAGCAGTACGGACAGGGGGCAGGAAAAACTGTTTTTT. Its protein product is CASSTDRGQEKLFF.

The chain joins TRBV27 to TRBJ2-7; 11 positions match TRBD2. V gave up 6 bases and J gave up 9 bases; unmatched junction bases: 13. The CDR3 runs 15 residues. Germline-derived CDR1 and CDR2 are MNHEY and SMNVEV (reference sequence). The CDR3 is CASRPTSGGNQGQYF. CDR3 sequence (DNA): TGTGCCAGCAGACCTACTAGCGGGGGAAACCAGGGGCAGTACTTC.

This clone appeared a few times. The rearrangement joins TRBV25-1 to TRBJ1-5; 7 bases agree with TRBD1. The ends lost 6 bases at V and 4 bases at J; junction bases unmatched: 6. This CDR3 is built from 14 residues. Germline values: CDR1 MGHDK, CDR2 SYGVNS. The CDR3 region has the DNA TGTGCCAGCAGCACAACAGGGGAAAATCAGCCCCAGCATTTT. Protein: CASSTTGENQPQHF.

The V and J genes are TRBV27 and TRBJ1-4; tentative D call: TRBD1 (5 bases). Germline CDR1 and CDR2: MNHEY and SMNVEV (reference sequence). The V and J ends lost 1 base and 8 bases respectively, with 5 bases between them. The CDR3 spans 12 residues. The CDR3 sequence is CASSLWGEKLFF. In DNA, the CDR3 is TGTGCCAGCAGTTTATGGGGCGAAAAACTGTTTTTT.

The chain combines TRBV5-6 with TRBJ2-7; 7 positions agree with TRBD2. The trim removed 1 base at V and 2 bases at J, leaving 6 bases unmatched. The germline V gene encodes CDR1 SGHDT and CDR2 YYEEEE. The CDR3 is made up of 15 amino acids. The CDR3 nucleotides read TGTGCCAGCAGCTTGAACCCTAGCGGAACCTACGAGCAGTACTTC. Translation: CASSLNPSGTYEQYF. The variable domain in full, with the rest retrieved from reference TRBV5-6 and TRBJ2-7, is DAGVTQSPTHLIKTRGQQVTLRCSPKSGHDTVSWYQQALGQGPQFIFQYYEEEERQRGNFPDRFSGHQFPNYSSELNVNALLLGDSALYLCASSLNPSGTYEQYFGPGTRLTVT.

The V gene is TRBV4-1, the J gene TRBJ2-6, with D possibly TRBD2 on 5 matching bases. Germline CDR1 is MGHRA and CDR2 is YSYEKL. This CDR3 has 17 residues. Between the trimmed V and J ends, which lost 4 bases and 4 bases, there was a span of 17 bases. The CDR3 region has the DNA TGCGCCAGCAGCCCACGGGGAACCCAAACCGGGGCCAACGTCCTGACTTTC. It encodes CASSPRGTQTGANVLTF.